Listed below are T cell receptor beta chains from one sample, sequenced in a study of cytomegalovirus exposure and HLA in healthy donors. The method was immunoSEQ multiplex PCR; TCRdb's version includes in-frame clones alone and lacks a portion of them. The sample shows 55,000 to 85,000 clones, roughly 78% of them seen only once. The source material was PBMCs. These TCRs come from a woman aged 40 to 50 in good health and CMV-seropositive. CDR3s leave out the opening cysteine and the closing phenylalanine or tryptophan. Fields, in order: V gene, J gene, CDR3 length, CDR3 protein.

TRBV5-8,TRBJ1-5,15,ASSRMEGAESNQPQH
TRBV5-6,TRBJ1-3,13,ASSLEGAPGNTIY
TRBV19,TRBJ2-5,15,ASSIRGRLAVGETQY
TRBV7-9,TRBJ2-3,12,ASSQGGWSDTQY
TRBV29-1,TRBJ1-2,10,SVEFLRYGYT
TRBV6-5,TRBJ1-1,13,ASSYSKGVGTEAF
TRBV30,TRBJ1-1,10,AWNWGGTEAF
TRBV6-1,TRBJ1-4,12,ASSEDAFDGKLF
TRBV7-8,TRBJ2-3,13,ASSSHRGRTDTQY
TRBV9,TRBJ2-3,16,ASSVAGRGLGVLDTQY
TRBV5-1,TRBJ2-6,18,ASSLGQGLRGLSGANVLT
TRBV7-9,TRBJ1-6,12,ASSLEQYNSPLH
TRBV10-3,TRBJ2-3,11,AINPENTDTQY
TRBV9,TRBJ1-3,10,ASSARENTIY
TRBV30,TRBJ1-1,14,AWSGGQGRKGSEAF
TRBV4-2,TRBJ2-7,13,ASSPSGGESYEQY
TRBV11-2,TRBJ2-1,12,ASSPRGLGNEQF
TRBV30,TRBJ1-4,12,AWVGGPSNEKLF
TRBV5-1,TRBJ1-1,11,ASSPNGDTEAF
TRBV15,TRBJ2-6,11,ATSVAGANVLT
TRBV5-1,-,11,ASSSGGGDEQY
TRBV7-6,TRBJ1-6,11,ASSYQYNSPLH
TRBV29-1,TRBJ2-1,12,SVELTSGSGEQF
TRBV2,TRBJ2-3,13,ASSDPSSSTDTQY
TRBV5-6,TRBJ2-5,12,ASSPGLAGETQY
TRBV29-1,TRBJ2-3,11,SVVKGGEDTQY
TRBV9,TRBJ1-2,12,ASSDAAEGGGYT
TRBV10-2,TRBJ2-3,9,ASSATDTQY
TRBV5-4,TRBJ1-1,13,ASSSGQGAPESAF
TRBV5-1,TRBJ1-2,11,ASSPDTNYGYT
TRBV6-5,TRBJ2-3,11,ASSLDFTDTQY
TRBV11-3,TRBJ2-1,12,ASRGDSMKGEQF
TRBV19,TRBJ1-5,11,ASRDSSNQPQH
TRBV7-9,TRBJ2-3,13,ASSSRGEGTDTQY
TRBV5-6,TRBJ2-3,11,ASSFGFGDTQY
TRBV4-2,TRBJ2-5,14,ASSQDIAGEQETQY
TRBV5-1,TRBJ1-3,13,ASSLPQASGNTIY
TRBV18,TRBJ1-2,13,ASSPQSGSDYGYT
TRBV7-3,TRBJ1-3,15,ASSPQGTHHSGNTIY
TRBV25-1,TRBJ2-4,13,ASSDTQSAKNIQY
TRBV9,TRBJ2-3,12,ASSVRRASDTQY
TRBV30,TRBJ1-2,10,ASPGTGVGYT
TRBV5-1,TRBJ2-1,13,ASREGLARNNEQF
TRBV7-9,TRBJ2-5,14,ASQRRLAGRQETQY
TRBV15,TRBJ2-1,12,ATSRVLSYNEQF
TRBV9,TRBJ1-3,12,ASSVGQGGNTIY
TRBV10-3,TRBJ1-2,14,AISDGDRQVNYGYT
TRBV27,TRBJ1-2,13,ASSLRTDRVGGYT
TRBV6-6,TRBJ1-4,14,ASSNTGGSPNEKLF
TRBV5-4,TRBJ2-3,12,ASRGQGSTDTQY
TRBV4-1,TRBJ1-6,15,ASSQGILDRTNSPLH
TRBV10-3,TRBJ2-3,12,AISRSPDSNTQY
TRBV2,TRBJ2-3,13,ASSERQGSTDTQY
TRBV6-5,TRBJ2-7,13,ASSSWEEQEYEQY
TRBV5-1,TRBJ1-3,16,ASRSGTGGLGSGNTIY